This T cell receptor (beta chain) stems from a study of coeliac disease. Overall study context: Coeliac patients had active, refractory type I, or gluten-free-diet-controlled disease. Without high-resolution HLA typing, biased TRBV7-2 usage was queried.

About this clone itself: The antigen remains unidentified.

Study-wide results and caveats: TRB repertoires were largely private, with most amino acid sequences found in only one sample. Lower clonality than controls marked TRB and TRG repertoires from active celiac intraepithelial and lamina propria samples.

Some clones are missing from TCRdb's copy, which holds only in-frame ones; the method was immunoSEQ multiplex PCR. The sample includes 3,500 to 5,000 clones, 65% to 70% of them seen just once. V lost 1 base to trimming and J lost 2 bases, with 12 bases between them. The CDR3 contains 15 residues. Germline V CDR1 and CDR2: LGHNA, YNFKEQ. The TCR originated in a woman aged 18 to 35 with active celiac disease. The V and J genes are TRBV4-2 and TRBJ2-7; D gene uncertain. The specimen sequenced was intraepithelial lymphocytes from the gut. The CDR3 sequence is CASSQGISFPYEQYF. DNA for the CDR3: TGTGCCAGCAGCCAAGGAATCAGTTTCCCCTACGAGCAGTACTTC.